This entry describes one T cell receptor beta chain. What it binds is not known. A far bigger clonotype differs at one base, so this is likely a read error. The sample belongs to a study of prognosis after radiotherapy for stage I lung cancer. On two occasions, one at each of two time points, 6 to 6.5 milliliters of peripheral blood were drawn. Study-wide results and caveats: For the expanded TCR clones, whether they were tumor-specific was not determined. Patients who developed distant metastases had lower Shannon entropy after stereotactic body radiation therapy.

Researchers used two-round multiplex PCR to amplify TCR beta CDR3 starting from genomic DNA. Amplification during the initial PCR round employed primers specific to each TRBV and TRBJ gene. Each CDR3 protein is one row after TCRdb ran MiXCR on the multiplex PCR reads. The profile shows roughly 27,000 distinct CDR3 sequences, around 45% of them singletons. This material consisted of PBMCs, taken before or after stereotactic body radiation therapy (not recorded which). The TCR comes from a donor aged 50 or older with non-small cell lung cancer.

The CDR3 here is CASSYSASGANGNEQFF. CDR3 DNA: TGTGCCAGCAGTTACTCCGCCTCGGGGGCAAACGGCAATGAGCAGTTCTTC. This chain connects TRBV6-4 to TRBJ2-1; either TRBD1 or TRBD2 may fit D (6 bases each). CDR1 MRHNA and CDR2 SNTAGT come from the germline V gene. The CDR3 covers 17 residues.